This T cell receptor beta chain derives from a study of cytomegalovirus exposure and HLA in healthy donors. Use of 60 Vbeta and 13 Jbeta primers characterized the PCR. Libraries were prepared by immunoSEQ multiplex PCR; TCRdb keeps only in-frame clonotypes and omits some of them. The table includes fewer than 150,000 clones, 60% to 85% detected once. This sequence was found in a man aged 25-45 years in good health and CMV-seronegative. Sequencing input: PBMCs.

In DNA form, the CDR3 reads TGTGCCAGCAGTTTTTTAGGGGCTAGCGGGCGCGGCTCCTACGAGCAGTACTTC. This sequence encodes CASSFLGASGRGSYEQYF. The rearrangement links TRBV28 to TRBJ2-7, with TRBD2 identical over 8 bases. This CDR3 spans 18 amino acids. Germline lookup yields CDR1 MDHEN and CDR2 SYDVKM. The V gene end was trimmed by 3 bases and the J gene end by 0 bases; junction bases not matched to a gene: 13.